The present entry profiles one T cell receptor beta chain with its context. This clone came up once. Its antigen is unknown. No base qualities exist here, and no much larger clone lies one base off it. These data belong to a study of cytomegalovirus exposure and HLA in healthy donors (TCRdb year 2017). About the study as a whole: A later analysis indicated that the 130 or so validation repertoires were generated on the platform also employed for the 670 or so repertoires of the first cohort. The study was designed to test whether signatures of past pathogen exposure could be identified by cataloging public T cell receptors. A separate validation cohort of roughly 130 different subjects was used in addition to the roughly 620-subject first cohort. To predict cytomegalovirus infection status, the study combined high-throughput TCR immunosequencing, statistical association of individual TCRs with disease status, and machine learning.

Separate from the approximately 700-subject first cohort, the validation cohort of some 130 subjects was the group to which the donors belonged. The library was built by means of the immunoSEQ multiplex PCR assay. Under the source paper's analysis protocol: A statistical classification framework was built to diagnose cytomegalovirus status from the catalog of TCR beta chain sequences. Here the immuneACCESS table is served through TCRdb, limited to in-frame sequences with V and J called. Missing clones are a known gap in these copies; in checked studies unresolved V genes cover under half, and the rest lacks a known reason. Clone size and V and J calls were adopted from that table, with D and trimming inferred from the DNA. Within this sample are under 150,000 clones, with 80% to 90% of them counted one time only. The ten largest clonotypes hold 7% to 9% of the sample. What the authors observed across the whole study: A later analysis lacked HLA typing for the validation cohort, so it scored co-occurrence in that cohort across all 110 or so repertoires. According to the authors, the approach could potentially be generalized to other disease states and immunological phenotypes. The classifier was reported to diagnose cytomegalovirus status with high specificity and sensitivity in both the original and validation cohorts. In a later analysis, TCRs clustered in the first cohort were found to also tend to co-occur in the roughly 120 validation repertoires, with about 93% of cluster scores above 0. A total of some 180 TCR beta chains were listed by the study as associated with cytomegalovirus. Most TCR sequences were observed very rarely across donors, whereas some public TCRs were present in many individuals. A few of the identified cytomegalovirus-associated TCR beta chains were confirmed in vitro to be specific for cytomegalovirus antigens.

The CDR3 runs 15 residues from the cysteine to the phenylalanine. Only CDR3 DNA remains: 45 bases, in frame from the first base. The germline V gene specifies SGHRS as CDR1 and YFSETQ as CDR2. V drops 1 base and J drops 3 bases, leaving 13 bases in between. The sequenced sample consisted of PBMCs. The receptor was derived from a woman under 30 in good health and CMV-seropositive. The chain couples TRBV5-1 to TRBJ1-1; TRBD1 is possibly the D segment (6 matching bases). The nucleotide sequence reads as follows: TGCGCCAGCAGCTTGCCCCTACAGGGATACACTGAAGCTTTCTTT. Translated, it gives CASSLPLQGYTEAFF.